This TCR beta chain originates from a study of OX40 agonist ivuxolimab in advanced cancers. At the level of the study: Three dose-escalation patients had partial responses: one with hepatocellular carcinoma and two with cutaneous melanoma.

The CDR3 consists of 15 residues. Germline V gives CDR1 SGHTA, CDR2 FQGNSA. V was pared by 6 bases and J by 2 bases, with 8 bases of the junction left unmatched. TCRdb's copy holds only in-frame clones and misses some; the assay was immunoSEQ multiplex PCR. The table records 90,000 to 100,000 clones, around 90% of them present only once. The input for sequencing was CD4+ or CD8+ T cells sorted from blood, taken in a trial of the OX40 agonist ivuxolimab. The chain couples TRBV7-2 to TRBJ2-3, with 7 bases aligning to TRBD2. The sequence was obtained from an adult with an advanced solid tumor such as melanoma, head and neck, liver or kidney cancer. The CDR3 nucleotides read TGTGCCAGCAGTCTCCAGCGGGGACTCACAGATACGCAGTATTTT. It translates to CASSLQRGLTDTQYF.